Given below is one T cell receptor (beta chain) in context. Authors' processing steps: Cell counts per sample came from amplifying reference gene primers. Using immunoSEQ multiplex PCR, the repertoire was profiled, and TCRdb retains in-frame clones only, with some absent. V and J calls and clone size are those listed in that table; D and trimming were worked out from the DNA. The sample lists some 110,000 clones; 82% were seen once. These data originate in a study of blood T cell repertoires in COVID-19. Study context: Specimens from acute and convalescent COVID-19 originated in the United States, Italy and Spain. T cells, B-cell-depleted T cells, or PBMCs supplied cDNA or gDNA.

The sample taken for sequencing was peripheral blood. This TCR came from a woman of 80 years or more with acute or convalescent COVID-19.

CDR3 nucleotides: TGTGCCAGCAGCCCAGACAGGGGAAGCACAGATACGCAGTATTTT. Protein sequence: CASSPDRGSTDTQYF. The V and J genes are TRBV7-9 and TRBJ2-3; 8 bases align to TRBD1. The CDR3 totals 15 residues. The ends lost 5 bases at V and 0 bases at J; junction bases unmatched: 4. The germline gives CDR1 SEHNR, CDR2 FQNEAQ (reference sequence).